The entry below describes one T cell receptor beta chain. The data stem from a study of blood T cell repertoires in COVID-19. Study details: The origin of the acute and convalescent COVID-19 samples was the United States, Italy and Spain. From T cells, B-cell-depleted T cells, or PBMCs came the material, which was cDNA or gDNA.

Trimming took 0 bases from V and 2 from J, leaving 13 bases between them. The germline CDR1 and CDR2 sequences are GTSNPN and SVGIG (reference sequence). The CDR3 extends over 15 amino acids. Here immunoSEQ multiplex PCR was the method, and the copy in TCRdb shows in-frame clones only, minus some. Of approximately 210,000 clones listed, 75% to 90% are singletons. The rearrangement links TRBV30 to TRBJ1-2; unclear D gene. Sequencing was performed on peripheral blood. The sequence came from a woman between 40 and 55 years old with acute or convalescent COVID-19. The CDR3 coding sequence is TGTGCCTGGAGTGTACGGCAGGCAACCAACTATGGCTACACCTTC. It translates to CAWSVRQATNYGYTF. The full variable domain, its missing parts supplied by reference TRBV30 and TRBJ1-2, is SQTIHQWPATLVQPVGSPLSLECTVEGTSNPNLYWYRQAAGRGLQLLFYSVGIGQISSEVPQNLSASRPQDRQFILSSKKLLLSDSGFYLCAWSVRQATNYGYTFGSGTRLTVV.